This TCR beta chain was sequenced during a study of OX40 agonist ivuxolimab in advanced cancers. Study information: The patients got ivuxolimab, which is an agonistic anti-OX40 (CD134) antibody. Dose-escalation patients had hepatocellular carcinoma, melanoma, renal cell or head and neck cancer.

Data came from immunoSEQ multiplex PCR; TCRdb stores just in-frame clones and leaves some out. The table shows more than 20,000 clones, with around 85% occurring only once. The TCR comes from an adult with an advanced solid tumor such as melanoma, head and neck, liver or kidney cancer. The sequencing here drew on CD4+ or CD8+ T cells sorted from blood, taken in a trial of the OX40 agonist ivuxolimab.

DNA of the CDR3: TGCGCCAGCAGCCAGGTCAGGGGGGAGACCCAGTACTTC. This sequence encodes CASSQVRGETQYF. The V gene is TRBV4-1, the J gene TRBJ2-5, with TRBD1 matching over 7 bases. Per germline, CDR1 MGHRA and CDR2 YSYEKL. This CDR3 is 13 amino acids long. The V and J ends lost 3 bases and 5 bases, in that order; junction bases with no gene match: 3.